This T cell receptor beta chain was obtained from a study of tumor-infiltrating lymphocytes in primary liver carcinoma. The CDR3 is 17 residues long. The germline gives CDR1 SGHNT, CDR2 YENEEA. Co-extraction of RNA and DNA was performed on roughly 17-32 mg of unsorted bulk tissue. Starting material of roughly 550 ng total RNA yielded TCR beta cDNA via a constant-region primer. Nested multiplex PCR, run for three rounds with slightly modified ARM-PCR, yielded TCR beta libraries. Amplification in the first two PCR rounds was performed using TRBV1-TRBV30 forward primers and a C-beta reverse primer for about 10 cycles each. TCRdb reprocessed the multiplex PCR reads via MiXCR and lists one record per CDR3 protein. Of under 200,000 distinct CDR3 sequences listed, around four fifths are singletons. Worth noting for this clonotype: Its specificity is unknown. One end of the junction is discordant with germline, which a read error may explain.

Findings and caveats of the study: The difference in top-250-clone fraction between tumors and blood was significant, favoring tumors (p = 0.039). It was tumor-adjacent and tumor-blood pairs that overlapped less than tumor region pairs did.

The TCR sequence derives from a man in his forties with primary liver carcinoma and hepatitis B virus infection. The sequenced sample consisted of tumor tissue from primary liver carcinoma. This chain links TRBV11-3 with TRBJ1-2, with 7 positions matching TRBD1. DNA for the CDR3: TGTGCCAACAGCCCAACGGGACAGTCCCCATCCCACTCCGACTACACTTTC. It is translated as CANSPTGQSPSHSDYTF. The entire variable domain, with the rest obtained from reference TRBV11-3 and TRBJ1-2, is as follows: EAGVVQSPRYKIIEKKQPVAFWCNPISGHNTLYWYLQNLGQGPELLIRYENEEAVDDSQLPKDRFSAERLKGVDSTLKIQPAELGDSAVYLCANSPTGQSPSHSDYTFGSGTRLTVV.